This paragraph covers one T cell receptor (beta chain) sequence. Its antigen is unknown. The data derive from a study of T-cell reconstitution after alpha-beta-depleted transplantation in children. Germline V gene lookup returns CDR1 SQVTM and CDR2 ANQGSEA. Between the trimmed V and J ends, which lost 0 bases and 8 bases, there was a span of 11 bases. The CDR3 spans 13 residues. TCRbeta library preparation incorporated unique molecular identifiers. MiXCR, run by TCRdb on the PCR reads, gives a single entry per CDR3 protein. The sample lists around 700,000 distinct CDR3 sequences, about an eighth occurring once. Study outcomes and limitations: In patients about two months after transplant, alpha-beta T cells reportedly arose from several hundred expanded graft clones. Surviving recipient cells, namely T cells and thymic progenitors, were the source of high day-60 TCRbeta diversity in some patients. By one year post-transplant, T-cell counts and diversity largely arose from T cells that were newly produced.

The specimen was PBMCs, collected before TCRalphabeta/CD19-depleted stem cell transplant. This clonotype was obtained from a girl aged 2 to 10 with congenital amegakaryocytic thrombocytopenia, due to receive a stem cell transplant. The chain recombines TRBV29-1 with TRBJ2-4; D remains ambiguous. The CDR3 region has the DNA TGCAGCGTTGAAGACGGCCGGGTCGACATTCAGTACTTC. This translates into CSVEDGRVDIQYF.